This T cell receptor (beta chain) originates from a study of shared clonotypes between healthy human individuals. Several immunoSEQ 96-well plates shared each subset's DNA, each plate a replicate. Only in-frame clones appear in the TCRdb table, and some are missing; sequencing was by immunoSEQ multiplex PCR. Of a few hundred thousand clones detected, less than 98% appear once; the ten largest clones hold 0.045% to 0.06%. Trimming pared 5 bases from V and 4 bases from J, leaving 14 bases between. The CDR3 runs 15 residues. Germline V gives CDR1 MDHEN, CDR2 SYDVKM. The specimen sequenced was naive CD4+ T cells sorted from blood. Subset in this sample: CD45RA+ positively selected. This chain uses TRBV28 with TRBJ1-4; weak D call: TRBD1 (6 bases). The receptor comes from a woman in her thirties in good health. The CDR3 nucleotides read TGTGCCAGCAGTCTACAGGGAAGTAGTAATGAAAAACTGTTTTTT. This sequence encodes CASSLQGSSNEKLFF. Supplemented by reference TRBV28 and TRBJ1-4, the full variable domain reads DVKVTQSSRYLVKRTGEKVFLECVQDMDHENMFWYRQDPGLGLRLIYFSYDVKMKEKGDIPEGYSVSREKKERFSLILESASTNQTSMYLCASSLQGSSNEKLFFGSGTQLSVL.